This passage covers 13 T cell receptor beta chains from one sample sequenced in a study of cytomegalovirus exposure and HLA in healthy donors. This PCR relied on a set of 60 Vbeta primers and 13 Jbeta primers. TCRdb's copy holds only in-frame clones and misses some; the assay was immunoSEQ multiplex PCR. The table lists more than 95,000 clones, roughly 79% of them singletons, with over 1.5% in the top ten. Specimen: PBMCs. The receptors originated from a woman younger than 30 in good health and CMV-seronegative.

The CDR3 DNA reads TGTGCCAGCAGCGTAGCTGGACAGGGGTGGAATGAGCAGTTCTTC. Translation gives CASSVAGQGWNEQFF. The chain carries TRBV9 and TRBJ2-1, with 9 bases aligning to TRBD1. Unmatched junction bases numbered 5, after V lost 0 bases and J lost 7 bases. CDR3 size: 15 residues. Germline assignment: CDR1 SGDLS and CDR2 YYNGEE.

The chain employs TRBV6-5 and TRBJ1-1, with D uncertain. V shed 2 bases and J shed 5 bases, with 9 bases lying between them. CDR3 length: 13 amino acids. The V gene's germline CDR1 is MNHEY and CDR2 SVGAGI. CDR3 in amino acids: CASSYAGWTEAFF. The CDR3 DNA sequence: TGTGCCAGCAGTTACGCGGGGTGGACTGAAGCTTTCTTT.

The chain couples TRBV6-1 to TRBJ2-1; D uncertain. The CDR3 is 13 amino acids. The V and J ends lost 3 bases and 3 bases respectively, with 6 bases between them. The germline V gene has CDR1 MNHNS and CDR2 SASEGT. The CDR3 sequence: CASSDGFYNEQFF. DNA of the CDR3: TGTGCCAGCAGTGACGGGTTCTACAATGAGCAGTTCTTC.

This clone was picked up a small number of times. The chain has TRBV4-1 and TRBJ1-1; D unresolved. The CDR3 has 14 amino acids. The germline CDR1 and CDR2 sequences are MGHRA and YSYEKL. Trimming removed 5 bases at V and 3 bases at J, with 13 bases between. CDR3 in DNA: TGCGCCAGCAGCATCGAACCGAGGGACACTGAAGCTTTCTTT. Amino acids: CASSIEPRDTEAFF.

The chain is built from TRBV9 and TRBJ2-5; D may be TRBD2 (6 bases). CDR3 length equals 14 residues. V lost 0 bases and J 2 bases, leaving 8 bases between the germline ends. Germline-derived CDR1 and CDR2 are SGDLS and YYNGEE. CDR3 region: CASSVGGAQETQYF. DNA of the CDR3: TGTGCCAGCAGCGTAGGCGGGGCACAAGAGACCCAGTACTTC.

This chain links TRBV6-6 with TRBJ2-7; 7 bases fit TRBD1. Germline V lookup: CDR1 MNHNY, CDR2 SVGAGI (reference sequence). V lost 4 bases, J lost 3 bases, and 9 bases stayed unmatched. CDR3 length: 15 amino acids. For the CDR3, the DNA is TGTGCCAGCAGTTCCTCGGACAGGATTCTCTACGAGCAGTACTTC. Its translation is CASSSSDRILYEQYF.

This clone has just a few counts. J is TRBJ1-3 and V is TRBV5-4; D unclear. CDR1 is SGHNT and CDR2 is YYREEE in the germline V gene (reference sequence). The CDR3 totals 15 residues. Trimming removed 0 bases at V and 0 bases at J, with 7 bases between. CDR3 nucleotide sequence: TGTGCCAGCAGCTTGGAGCCGAGCTCTGGAAACACCATATATTTT. It encodes CASSLEPSSGNTIYF.

V gene TRBV6-6 combines with J gene TRBJ1-2; D is perhaps TRBD1 (6 bases). The CDR3 extends over 14 amino acids. Germline assignment: CDR1 MNHNY and CDR2 SVGAGI (reference sequence). V lost 4 bases to trimming and J lost 4 bases, with 13 bases between them. CDR3 DNA sequence: TGTGCCAGCAGTTCGGGACAAGGCCCCTATGGCTACACCTTC. Translation gives CASSSGQGPYGYTF.

The genes are TRBV6-5 and TRBJ1-6; the D is unclear. Trimming took off 5 bases at V and 12 bases at J, with 17 bases between the two ends. CDR3 length: 14 residues. Germline loops: CDR1 MNHEY, CDR2 SVGAGI. The CDR3 coding sequence is TGTGCCAGCAGTACGCTATTTAACAGCAAACCCCTCCACTTT. Its protein is CASSTLFNSKPLHF.

This chain joins TRBV18 and TRBJ1-1; possible D gene TRBD1, 6 bases. The germline V gene encodes CDR1 KGHSH and CDR2 LQKENI. This CDR3 is built from 19 residues. Trimming took off 1 base at V and 7 bases at J, with 28 bases between the two ends. The CDR3 sequence: CASSPLYEAGPYKQGEAFF. CDR3 DNA: TGTGCCAGCTCACCACTGTACGAGGCAGGACCCTATAAACAGGGTGAAGCTTTCTTT.

The genes are TRBV30 and TRBJ2-2; 12 positions match TRBD2. Trimming removed 1 base from V and 6 bases from J; junction bases left unmatched: 3. The CDR3 runs 15 residues. CDR1 and CDR2 (germline): GTSNPN, SVGIG (reference sequence). The CDR3 here is CAWSGLAGGSGELFF. The CDR3 nucleotides are TGTGCCTGGAGTGGCCTAGCGGGGGGGTCCGGGGAGCTGTTTTTT.

The rearrangement joins TRBV15 to TRBJ1-1, with 9 bases that match TRBD1. This CDR3 has 16 residues. Trimming at V came to 5 bases and at J to 4 bases, leaving 11 bases not matched to a gene. CDR1 and CDR2 from the germline V gene are LNHNV and YYDKDF (reference sequence). CDR3 in DNA: TGTGCCACCAGCTCTCTGGGACAGGGCCGGGTCACTGAAGCTTTCTTT. Its translation: CATSSLGQGRVTEAFF.

The chain employs TRBV29-1 and TRBJ1-2; TRBD1 agrees at 7 bases. Germline CDR1 and CDR2: SQVTM and ANQGSEA. Trimming at V came to 4 bases and at J to 3 bases, leaving 11 bases not matched to a gene. CDR3 size: 15 residues. The CDR3 sequence is CSVALRQGDHYGYTF. As DNA, the CDR3 is TGCAGCGTTGCTTTACGTCAGGGGGATCACTATGGCTACACCTTC.